This entry describes one T cell receptor beta chain. Its target is unknown. Conventional CD4+ T cells were sorted from blood as CD25-low CD127-high cells. The CDR3 covers 14 residues. V lost 4 bases and J lost 2, with 11 bases in between. Germline CDR1 reads LNHDA; CDR2 reads SQIVND (reference sequence). This sample stems from a study of regulatory and conventional T cells in RAG deficiency. Points from the study as a whole: RAG-deficient patients showed markedly lower Shannon entropy and higher Simpson indices than control T-cell subsets. Other subsets showed roughly 10-fold reductions, but Treg unique TCR beta sequences fell 95 to 100-fold in these patients. Patient subsets had shorter CDR3s; Omenn Treg-Tconv overlap exceeded 85%.

Assay used: immunoSEQ multiplex PCR; TCRdb lists only in-frame clones, some missing. The sample comprises roughly 45,000 clones, around 90% of which are singletons, and 0.51% rests with the top ten. This sample also appeared in a second study, on regulatory T cells. Per that study: The PCR used 52 TRBV and 13 TRBJ primers. Patient repertoires had restricted TRB V-J pairs and skewed V and J usage, most in Tregs.

The source of this sequence is a human donor in good health. Material for sequencing was CD4+ effector T cells sorted from blood. The V gene is TRBV19, the J gene TRBJ2-5, with D hard to call. CDR3 residues: CASSTIGIQETQYF. CDR3 coding DNA: TGTGCCAGTAGTACGATAGGGATTCAAGAGACCCAGTACTTC.